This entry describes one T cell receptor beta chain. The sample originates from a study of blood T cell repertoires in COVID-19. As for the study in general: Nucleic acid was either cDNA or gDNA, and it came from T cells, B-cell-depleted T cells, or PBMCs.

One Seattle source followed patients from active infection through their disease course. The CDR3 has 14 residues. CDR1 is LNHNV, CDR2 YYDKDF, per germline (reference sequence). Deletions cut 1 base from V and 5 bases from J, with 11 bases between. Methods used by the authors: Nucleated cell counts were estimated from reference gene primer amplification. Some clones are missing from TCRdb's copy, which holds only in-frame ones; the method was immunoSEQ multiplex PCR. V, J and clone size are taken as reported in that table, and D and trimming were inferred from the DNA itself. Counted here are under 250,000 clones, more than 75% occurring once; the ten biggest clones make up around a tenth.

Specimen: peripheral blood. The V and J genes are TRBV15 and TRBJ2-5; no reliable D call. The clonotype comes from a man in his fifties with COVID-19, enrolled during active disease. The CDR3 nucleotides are TGTGCCACCAGCAGAGGCACCACCGGGGAGACCCAGTACTTC. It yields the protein CATSRGTTGETQYF.